What follows is one T cell receptor beta chain and its context. Its antigen remains unidentified. These data originate in a study of beta chain features in type 1 diabetes. The wider study: Patients looked much like healthy donors when it came to age, gender and cell yields.

Isolated RNA was reverse transcribed in full, so expressed TCRB transcripts were sequenced. Samples of naive, central memory and regulatory T cells yielded a mean of about 3.7 million reads. Measured with immunoSEQ multiplex PCR; TCRdb has only the in-frame clones, and not every one. This sample has over 600,000 clones; 9.5% to 15% occur once, and the top ten carry roughly 0.12%. The CDR3 is made up of 13 amino acids. The V and J ends lost 1 base and 8 bases respectively, with 10 bases between them. Germline CDR1 reads SGHRS; CDR2 reads YFSETQ. Findings and limits, study-wide: Sequencing the cDNA could make cells with high TCR expression show up more than they should. Patients with Type 1 diabetes showed moderately but significantly shorter TCRB CDR3s in all four CD4+ subsets.

The TCR originated in a man in his thirties or forties with type 1 diabetes. This rearrangement joins TRBV5-1 to TRBJ2-1; D possibly corresponds to TRBD1 (6 bases). The sample taken for sequencing was naive CD4+ T cells from blood. The CDR3 DNA is TGCGCCAGCAGCTTGACAGGGATATATGAGCAGTTCTTC. Amino acid sequence: CASSLTGIYEQFF. The whole variable domain, filled in from reference TRBV5-1 and TRBJ2-1, reads KAGVTQTPRYLIKTRGQQVTLSCSPISGHRSVSWYQQTPGQGLQFLFEYFSETQRNKGNFPGRFSGRQFSNSRSEMNVSTLELGDSALYLCASSLTGIYEQFFGPGTRLTVL.